This T cell receptor (beta chain) was retrieved from a study of Ad26.COV2.S vaccination and SARS-CoV-2 variants. As for treatment: over 15 received Ad26.COV2.S at low or high dose, single or two shots; roughly five received placebo; per-sample allocation not given. Material that was analyzed had been drawn on day 63 after the first vaccine or placebo injection. The data were produced by immunoSEQ multiplex PCR, yet TCRdb's version contains in-frame clones alone and is incomplete. In the table there are 350,000 to 450,000 clones, around 84% of which are singletons. This clone was seen a handful of times. CDR1 is SGHVS and CDR2 is FQNEAQ in the germline V gene. The CDR3 extends over 17 amino acids. The junction had 9 bases not matched to a gene; V was cut back by 5 bases and J by 0 bases.

The sample was peripheral blood, taken in a trial of Ad26.COV2.S vaccine versus placebo. The gene calls are TRBV7-8 and TRBJ1-3; TRBD1 matches at 8 bases. This TCR came from a person between 18 and 65 years old who received the Ad26.COV2.S COVID-19 vaccine or a placebo. CDR3 amino acids: CASSPGTGLDSGNTIYF. CDR3 bases: TGTGCCAGCAGCCCCGGGACAGGACTCGACTCTGGAAACACCATATATTTT.